The 13 T cell receptor beta chains in this list originate from one sample, sequenced in a study of cytomegalovirus exposure and HLA in healthy donors (dated by TCRdb to the late 2010s). The library was obtained by the immunoSEQ multiplex PCR assay. For the multiplex PCR, a mixture combining 60 forward primers for TCR Vbeta segments and 13 reverse primers for TCR Jbeta segments was used. TCRdb holds this immuneACCESS table with in-frame rearrangements only. Some clones are missing; in checked studies, unresolved V genes explain under half, and the rest has no known cause. This sample's table lists about 67,000 clones. Roughly 4.7% of the sample belongs to the ten largest clones. Material: PBMCs. All receptors come from a woman between 40 and 50 years old in good health and CMV-seropositive.

Regarding this clone: An end of the junction differs from the germline gene, which may be a read error. V gene TRBV5-4 combines with J gene TRBJ2-7, with TRBD1 as a possible D gene (6 bases). Germline CDR1 and CDR2: SGHNT and YYREEE (reference sequence). This CDR3 contains 19 residues. The CDR3 DNA reads TGTGCCGGCAGCTTCCCCCGTGGGACACCCCCTCGGGACCCGTACGAGCAGTACTTC. This encodes CAGSFPRGTPPRDPYEQYF.

V usage is TRBV5-8 and J usage is TRBJ1-5; perhaps TRBD1 as D (5 bases). V was trimmed by 2 bases and J by 2 bases, leaving 11 bases between them. The CDR3 has 15 amino acids. Germline CDR1 reads SGHTS; CDR2 reads YDEGEE. CDR3 nucleotide sequence: TGTGCCAGCAGCTTCGACAGATCGGGCAATCAGCCCCAGCATTTT. Translation gives CASSFDRSGNQPQHF.

The CDR3 nucleotides read TGTGCCAGTAGTATTTCTACAGGGGGCGAGGGTGGCTACACCTTC. It is translated as CASSISTGGEGGYTF. The chain couples TRBV19 to TRBJ1-2, with 9 positions matching TRBD1. Trimming took 3 bases from V and 7 from J; bases not matched to a gene: 9. The CDR3 runs 15 residues. The germline V gene has CDR1 LNHDA and CDR2 SQIVND (reference sequence). The full variable domain, in which reference TRBV19 and TRBJ1-2 provide the parts outside the CDR3, is DGGITQSPKYLFRKEGQNVTLSCEQNLNHDAMYWYRQDPGQGLRLIYYSQIVNDFQKGDIAEGYSVSREKKESFPLTVTSAQKNPTAFYLCASSISTGGEGGYTFGSGTRLTVV.

The chain recombines TRBV6-1 with TRBJ2-5, with a tentative D call TRBD2 (5 bases). The CDR3 sequence is 15 residues long. Looked up from germline, CDR1 is MNHNS and CDR2 is SASEGT. Trimming removed 1 base at V and 4 bases at J, with 13 bases between. The CDR3 loop is CASSEGAVRGETQYF. CDR3 DNA: TGTGCCAGCAGTGAAGGAGCGGTGCGAGGAGAGACCCAGTACTTC.

The rearrangement links TRBV28 to TRBJ2-1; 16 bases agree with TRBD2. The CDR3 consists of 23 residues. Germline lookup yields CDR1 MDHEN and CDR2 SYDVKM. The junction had 27 bases not matched to a gene; V was cut back by 6 bases and J by 7 bases. In DNA form, the CDR3 reads TGTGCCAGCAGAAAGGGACTAGCGGGGGGGCCTTCCCTTCGCTTGAATAACTTGAATGAGCAGTTCTTC. This gives the protein CASRKGLAGGPSLRLNNLNEQFF.

The rearrangement uses TRBV4-2 and TRBJ2-3; 11 bases match TRBD2. The germline V gene encodes CDR1 LGHNA and CDR2 YNFKEQ. V lost 1 base, J lost 5 bases, and 2 bases stayed unmatched. The CDR3 sequence is 15 residues long. The CDR3 bases are TGTGCCAGCAGCCAAGTAGCGGGGGGGGGAGATACGCAGTATTTT. Its translation: CASSQVAGGGDTQYF.

The J gene is TRBJ1-1, the V gene TRBV7-3, with D unclear. The CDR3 sequence is 13 residues long. Germline V gene data show CDR1 as SGHTA and CDR2 as FQGTGA. Trimming left V 2 bases short and J 2 bases short, with 6 bases between. In nucleotides, the CDR3 is TGTGCCAGCAGCTTACACTTAAACACTGAAGCTTTCTTT. Protein: CASSLHLNTEAFF. The variable domain in full, completed from reference TRBV7-3 and TRBJ1-1, reads GAGVSQTPSNKVTEKGKYVELRCDPISGHTALYWYRQSLGQGPEFLIYFQGTGAADDSGLPNDRFFAVRPEGSVSTLKIQRTERGDSAVYLCASSLHLNTEAFFGQGTRLTVV.

V gene TRBV27 combines with J gene TRBJ2-6; 8 nucleotides align to TRBD1. With 3 bases clipped from V and 2 bases from J, the junction kept 3 bases outside the gene matches. From germline, CDR1 is MNHEY and CDR2 SMNVEV (reference sequence). CDR3 size: 16 residues. The CDR3 DNA is TGTGCCAGCAGTTTCCAGGGGGCGACTGGGGCCAACGTCCTGACTTTC. Amino acid sequence: CASSFQGATGANVLTF. Using reference TRBV27 and TRBJ2-6 for the parts outside the CDR3, the full variable domain is EAQVTQNPRYLITVTGKKLTVTCSQNMNHEYMSWYRQDPGLGLRQIYYSMNVEVTDKGDVPEGYKVSRKEKRNFPLILESPSPNQTSLYFCASSFQGATGANVLTFGAGSRLTVL.

The chain is built from TRBV5-1 and TRBJ1-2, with a tentative D call TRBD1 (6 bases). V was pared by 4 bases and J by 5 bases, with 15 bases between. The CDR3 is 14 amino acids. Germline lookup yields CDR1 SGHRS and CDR2 YFSETQ. The CDR3 here is CASSPGRGNYGYTF. CDR3 coding DNA: TGCGCCAGCAGCCCGGGGAGGGGGAATTATGGCTACACCTTC.

The CDR3, as DNA: TGTGCCAGCAGTGAAACGGTACGGGCTAGCGGGGGTTCGGTGCAGTACTTC. Translated: CASSETVRASGGSVQYF. The V gene is TRBV6-1, the J gene TRBJ2-7; 10 positions match TRBD2. Germline CDR1 and CDR2: MNHNS and SASEGT. The CDR3 totals 17 residues. Trimming took 2 bases from V and 9 from J; bases not matched to a gene: 16.

The CDR3 loop reads CASSQGVRDQPQHF. The CDR3 coding sequence is TGTGCCAGCAGCCAAGGTGTCAGGGATCAGCCCCAGCATTTT. This sequence joins TRBV4-2 and TRBJ1-5; TRBD1 might be the D (5 bases). CDR1 LGHNA and CDR2 YNFKEQ come from the germline V gene. The CDR3 totals 14 residues. Trimming took off 1 base at V and 5 bases at J, with 9 bases between the two ends.

The V gene is TRBV5-6, the J gene TRBJ1-1; 8 bases fit TRBD1. CDR1 SGHDT and CDR2 YYEEEE come from the germline V gene. The V and J ends lost 0 bases and 7 bases, in that order; junction bases with no gene match: 14. The CDR3 is 17 amino acids. Here the CDR3 reads CASSLDGQGIGFLEAFF. The CDR3 DNA sequence: TGTGCCAGCAGCTTGGACGGACAGGGTATTGGGTTTCTTGAAGCTTTCTTT.

CDR3 sequence: CASSEYIRYSGNTIYF. The CDR3 coding sequence is TGTGCCAGCAGTGAATATATCAGATACTCTGGAAACACCATATATTTT. The rearrangement joins TRBV25-1 to TRBJ1-3; D ambiguous. This CDR3 has 16 residues. The V end was cut by 0 bases, the J end by 0 bases, with 9 bases between. The V gene's germline CDR1 is MGHDK and CDR2 SYGVNS.